This is a list of T cell receptor beta chains from one sample in a study of regulatory T cells in long-lasting Graves disease. TCRdb re-analysed the multiplex PCR reads in MiXCR, keeping a single row per CDR3 protein. The sample records roughly 260,000 distinct CDR3 sequences, 15% to 20% being singletons. This sample was shared with a second study, whose subject was T cells in Graves' hyperthyroidism and ophthalmopathy.

The sample in question was peripheral blood mononuclear cells (PBMCs), obtained at new diagnosis, from a patient treated with antithyroid drugs. The origin of the receptors is a woman aged 25 to 45 with Graves disease. The CDR3 runs from the conserved cysteine through the conserved F or W. Fields, in order: J gene, V gene, CDR3 protein.

j_call: TRBJ2-5
v_call: TRBV20-1
cdr3_aa: CSARRTGRETQYF

j_call: TRBJ1-3
v_call: TRBV4-1
cdr3_aa: CASSQEAGPGNTIYF

j_call: TRBJ1-1
v_call: TRBV2
cdr3_aa: CASSEGTTYTEAFF

j_call: TRBJ1-1
v_call: TRBV19
cdr3_aa: CASSIQARDTEAFF

j_call: TRBJ1-1
v_call: TRBV20-1
cdr3_aa: CSARIGGMNTEAFF

j_call: TRBJ2-7
v_call: TRBV5-5
cdr3_aa: CASSLLGGGATYEQYF

j_call: TRBJ2-7
v_call: TRBV7-2
cdr3_aa: CASSLHRGRGWSYEQYF

j_call: TRBJ2-7
v_call: TRBV4-1
cdr3_aa: CAFPGGEYEQYF

j_call: TRBJ2-1
v_call: TRBV2
cdr3_aa: CASSVNGGGPLEQFF

j_call: TRBJ1-6
v_call: TRBV9
cdr3_aa: CASSPSTGPSSYLNNSPLHF

j_call: TRBJ2-1
v_call: TRBV6-1
cdr3_aa: CASRILAGAYNEQFF

j_call: TRBJ1-6
v_call: TRBV7-2
cdr3_aa: CASTSLGGESPLHF

j_call: TRBJ2-7
v_call: TRBV4-1
cdr3_aa: CASSQGDREVDEQYF